This T cell receptor beta chain was sequenced during a study of blood T cell repertoires in COVID-19. Background on the study: Sources were T cells, B-cell-depleted T cells, or PBMCs; the material itself was cDNA or gDNA.

This clone was picked up a small number of times. Source study methods: Estimated nucleated cell counts came from reference gene primer amplification. Repertoires were generated with immunoSEQ multiplex PCR, while TCRdb's copy carries only in-frame clones and drops some. The D gene and trimming were derived from the DNA, and the V and J assignments and clone size from that table. Of around 130,000 clones listed, 85% are singletons. Trimming left V 3 bases short and J 5 bases short, with 17 bases between. CDR1 LGHNA and CDR2 YNFKEQ come from the germline V gene. This CDR3 is 16 amino acids long. The material sequenced was peripheral blood. This TCR derives from a man in his fifties with acute or convalescent COVID-19. The V gene is TRBV4-2, the J gene TRBJ2-1, with D possibly matching TRBD1 (6 bases). The CDR3 protein is CASSQSLQGSDNEQFF. DNA for the CDR3: TGTGCCAGCAGCCAGTCACTACAGGGTTCAGACAATGAGCAGTTCTTC.